Shown below are 18 T cell receptor beta chains from a single sample sequenced in a study of vaccination and CD4 T cells after COVID-19. Treatment described: roughly nine-day PBMC culture with coronavirus spike peptide pools or control peptides (ViraFEST assay). These receptors' antigens are unknown. Sequenced with the Oncomine TCR Beta short-read assay was DNA taken from cultured CD4+ T cells. TCRdb re-called the PCR reads through MiXCR, storing one row per CDR3 protein. The sample holds 15,000 to 20,000 distinct CDR3 sequences; roughly three fifths are singletons and the top ten take 12%. Specimen: CD4+ T cells from blood, cultured in vitro. These receptors were collected from a human donor who had recovered from COVID-19.

This CDR3 reads CASSYSRGNSPLHF. The CDR3 DNA reads TGTGCCAGCAGTTACTCCCGCGGAAATTCACCCCTCCACTTT. The chain joins TRBV6-5 to TRBJ1-6, with D uncertain. The CDR3 runs to 14 residues. V lost 0 bases and J 7 bases, leaving 7 bases between the germline ends. Germline-derived CDR1 and CDR2 are MNHEY and SVGAGI.

V usage is TRBV28 and J usage is TRBJ1-1; 7 nucleotides align to TRBD1. CDR3 length: 17 amino acids. V shed 6 bases, J shed 0 bases, and the junction held 13 bases outside the gene matches. CDR1 MDHEN and CDR2 SYDVKM come from the germline V gene. This CDR3 is CASRIDRASLMNTEAFF. The CDR3 nucleotides read TGTGCCAGCAGGATAGACAGGGCCTCTCTCATGAACACTGAAGCTTTCTTT.

The chain has TRBV20-1 and TRBJ1-2; 9 bases map to TRBD1. Germline V lookup: CDR1 DFQATT, CDR2 SNEGSKA (reference sequence). The CDR3 sequence is 14 residues long. Trimming removed 2 bases from V and 4 bases from J; junction bases left unmatched: 5. The CDR3 nucleotides read TGCAGTGCTAGAACGGACAGGGGATTCTATGGCTACACCTTC. Translated: CSARTDRGFYGYTF.

The V gene is TRBV27, the J gene TRBJ2-6, with D perhaps TRBD2 (6 bases). CDR1 is MNHEY, CDR2 SMNVEV, per germline (reference sequence). The CDR3 has 18 residues. The ends were cut back, 2 bases at V and 0 bases at J, with 14 bases in the middle. The CDR3 loop reads CASSLRWDSHSGANVLTF. As DNA, the CDR3 is TGTGCCAGCAGTTTAAGGTGGGACTCGCACTCTGGGGCCAACGTCCTGACTTTC. The full variable domain, with the rest looked up from reference TRBV27 and TRBJ2-6, is EAQVTQNPRYLITVTGKKLTVTCSQNMNHEYMSWYRQDPGLGLRQIYYSMNVEVTDKGDVPEGYKVSRKEKRNFPLILESPSPNQTSLYFCASSLRWDSHSGANVLTFGAGSRLTVL.

In its sample, this clonotype was seen a few times. The rearrangement links TRBV20-1 to TRBJ1-2; no firm D call. The CDR3 has 15 amino acids. Deletions cut 1 base from V and 0 bases from J, with 12 bases between. Germline V gives CDR1 DFQATT, CDR2 SNEGSKA (reference sequence). CDR3 nucleotides: TGCAGTGCTAGAGGGAGATCGGCGACTAACTATGGCTACACCTTC. Translating gives CSARGRSATNYGYTF.

CDR3 region: CASSYHSGLGYEQYF. In DNA form, the CDR3 reads TGTGCCAGCAGTTACCACAGCGGTTTGGGCTACGAGCAGTACTTC. The chain has TRBV6-2 or TRBV6-3 and TRBJ2-7, with a weak D call TRBD2 (5 bases). CDR3 length: 15 residues. Germline assignment: CDR1 MNHEY and CDR2 SVGEGT. The germline V and J ends were trimmed by 2 bases and 3 bases, with 14 bases remaining between them.

The chain links TRBV11-3 to TRBJ2-3; no definite D call. There are 13 residues in the CDR3. Germline loops: CDR1 SGHNT, CDR2 YENEEA. The V gene lost 5 bases and the J gene lost 4 bases, with 10 bases spanning the gap. CDR3 sequence reads: CASSRAESDTQYF. The CDR3 DNA follows: TGTGCCAGCAGCCGGGCGGAGTCAGATACGCAGTATTTT.

The chain joins TRBV4-1 to TRBJ1-1; 8 bases fit TRBD1. V lost 1 base and J lost 2; bases outside the gene matches: 15. CDR3 length equals 19 residues. Looked up from germline, CDR1 is MGHRA and CDR2 is YSYEKL. The CDR3 loop is CASSQAVSRTGGLNTEAFF. The CDR3 coding sequence is TGCGCCAGCAGCCAAGCGGTTTCGAGAACAGGGGGTCTAAACACTGAAGCTTTCTTT.

This clonotype was recorded only once. The chain combines TRBV6-2 or TRBV6-3 with TRBJ2-7; unclear D gene. Trimming took 2 bases from V and 4 from J, leaving 9 bases between them. This CDR3 is built from 13 residues. Germline V gene sequence: CDR1 MNHEY, CDR2 SVGEGT. In nucleotides, the CDR3 is TGTGCCAGCAGTTACAAGGCTTATTACGAGCAGTACTTC. Protein: CASSYKAYYEQYF.

About this clonotype itself: No conserved phenylalanine or tryptophan is present at the end of the CDR3, so a read error is the likely explanation. The rearrangement links TRBV25-1 to TRBJ2-1; a weak D match, TRBD1 (5 bases). CDR1 and CDR2 (germline): MGHDK, SYGVNS. Trimming pared 4 bases from V and 8 bases from J, leaving 9 bases between. The CDR3 sequence is 12 residues long. The CDR3 DNA follows: TGTGCCAGCAGTGGAAAGGGGTATGAGCAGTTCTTA. Residues: CASSGKGYEQFL.

J is TRBJ1-6 and V is TRBV6-5; D perhaps matches TRBD1 (6 bases). The germline CDR1 and CDR2 sequences are MNHEY and SVGAGI. The CDR3 extends over 20 amino acids. Trimming took 2 bases from V and 0 from J, leaving 20 bases between them. CDR3 DNA sequence: TGTGCCAGCAGTTACACCTCCTTATCGGGGGCAAGCTCCTATAATTCACCCCTCCACTTT. The encoded protein is CASSYTSLSGASSYNSPLHF.

The V gene is TRBV24-1, the J gene TRBJ2-2; tentative D call: TRBD1 (5 bases). This CDR3 region has 15 residues. V shed 4 bases and J shed 4 bases, with 12 bases lying between them. Germline V gene sequence: CDR1 KGHDR, CDR2 SFDVKD. CDR3 bases: TGTGCCACCAGTGACCCAGGGTGGGGCACCGGGGAGCTGTTTTTT. This translates into CATSDPGWGTGELFF.

This clonotype was seen only a few times. The chain couples TRBV20-1 to TRBJ2-3; weak D call: TRBD2 (6 bases). CDR1 and CDR2 (germline): DFQATT, SNEGSKA (reference sequence). The CDR3 contains 13 residues. V lost 0 bases, J lost 7 bases, and 11 bases lay in between. The CDR3 DNA follows: TGCAGTGCTAGAGATGGGACTGGAAATACGCAGTATTTT. Translation: CSARDGTGNTQYF.

CDR3 region: CAIRGTGEFYGYTF. Written as DNA, the CDR3 is TGTGCCATCAGGGGGACAGGGGAATTTTATGGCTACACCTTC. The chain links TRBV10-3 to TRBJ1-2, with 10 bases that match TRBD1. V lost 6 bases and J lost 5; bases outside the gene matches: 6. The germline V gene encodes CDR1 ENHRY and CDR2 SYGVKD. The CDR3 covers 14 residues.

The chain carries TRBV28 and TRBJ1-2; D remains unclear. Germline lookup yields CDR1 MDHEN and CDR2 SYDVKM. The CDR3 totals 14 residues. V dropped 6 bases and J dropped 0 bases, with 11 bases sitting between them. CDR3 coding DNA: TGTGCCAGCAGCCCGGGTGGGGCTAACTATGGCTACACCTTC. Translated: CASSPGGANYGYTF.

V and J are TRBV12-3 or TRBV12-4 and TRBJ1-2; possible D gene TRBD1, 5 bases. The CDR3 is 13 amino acids. Trimming left V 6 bases short and J 6 bases short, with 14 bases between. The CDR3 is CASSSRVDNGYTF. The DNA for the CDR3 is TGTGCCAGCAGCTCCAGGGTGGACAATGGCTACACCTTC.

This clonotype was recorded only once. The gene calls are TRBV11-3 and TRBJ1-1; no definite D call. The CDR3 totals 13 residues. With 3 bases removed from V and 3 bases from J, the gap between germline ends came to 8 bases. Germline CDR1 and CDR2: SGHNT and YENEEA. The CDR3 bases are TGTGCCAGCAGCTTGAGGTTCGACACTGAAGCTTTCTTT. Translation: CASSLRFDTEAFF.

This chain connects TRBV2 to TRBJ2-3; TRBD2 agrees at 7 bases. Germline V lookup: CDR1 SNHLY, CDR2 FYNNEI. The trim removed 5 bases at V and 2 bases at J, leaving 7 bases unmatched. The CDR3 loop spans 15 amino acids. The chain's CDR3 is CASSTRGFNTDTQYF. As DNA, the CDR3 is TGTGCCAGCAGTACGCGGGGGTTCAACACAGATACGCAGTATTTT.